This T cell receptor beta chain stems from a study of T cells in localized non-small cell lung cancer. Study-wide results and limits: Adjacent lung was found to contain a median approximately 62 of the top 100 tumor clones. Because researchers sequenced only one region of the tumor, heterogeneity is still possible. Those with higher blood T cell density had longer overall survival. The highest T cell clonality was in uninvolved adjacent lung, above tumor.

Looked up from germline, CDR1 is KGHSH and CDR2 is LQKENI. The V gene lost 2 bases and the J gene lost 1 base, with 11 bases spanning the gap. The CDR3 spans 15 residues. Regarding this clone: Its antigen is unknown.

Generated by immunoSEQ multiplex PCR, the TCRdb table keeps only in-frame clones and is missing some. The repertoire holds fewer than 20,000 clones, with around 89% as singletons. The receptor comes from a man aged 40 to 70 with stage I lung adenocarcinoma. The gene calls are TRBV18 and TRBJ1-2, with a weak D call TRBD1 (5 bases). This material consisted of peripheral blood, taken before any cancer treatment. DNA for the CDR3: TGTGCCAGCTCACCAGGCCAGGGCGATAACTATGGCTACACCTTC. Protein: CASSPGQGDNYGYTF. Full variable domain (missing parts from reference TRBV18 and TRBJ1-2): NAGVMQNPRHLVRRRGQEARLRCSPMKGHSHVYWYRQLPEEGLKFMVYLQKENIIDESGMPKERFSAEFPKEGPSILRIQQVVRGDSAAYFCASSPGQGDNYGYTFGSGTRLTVV.